This T cell receptor (beta chain) was documented in a study of regulatory T cells in long-lasting Graves disease. Investigators prepared the TCR beta libraries by applying iRepertoire HTBI primers and Arm-PCR of CDR3 regions. TCRdb passed the multiplex PCR reads through MiXCR, listing each CDR3 protein once. The sample lists 350,000 to 500,000 distinct CDR3 sequences, around 20% occurring once. Time point here: persistent/refractory GD, antithyroid drugs over 5 years with positive TRAb. PBMCs provided the RNA from which the TCR library was made. The sequencing here drew on peripheral blood mononuclear cells (PBMCs), taken when the disease was refractory, from a patient treated with antithyroid drugs. The origin of this receptor is a female donor with Graves disease.

The CDR3 here is CAIRGEARYNEQFF. CDR3 bases: TGTGCCATCCGTGGAGAGGCGAGATACAATGAGCAGTTCTTC. The rearrangement joins TRBV2 to TRBJ2-1; D unresolved. CDR1 SNHLY and CDR2 FYNNEI come from the germline V gene. V was shortened by 10 bases and J by 4 bases, with 17 bases between the two germline ends. This CDR3 comprises 14 residues.